The rows below give T cell receptor beta chains drawn from one sample of a study of vaccination effects on CD4 cells after COVID-19. Their antigens remain unidentified. Data came from immunoSEQ multiplex PCR; TCRdb stores just in-frame clones and leaves some out. The sample consists of some 27,000 clones, around 67% of them appearing once. This sample comprised CD4+ T cells from PBMCs cultured with HCoV-NL63 spike peptides, obtained after COVID-19 vaccination. The receptors here all came from a human donor who received a COVID-19 vaccine. Each CDR3 is given with its conserved first and last residue. A D gene is named only where the DNA matches it firmly. The size entry is marked missing in some rows and otherwise reads once, few, many or a size class.

d_call j_call v_call clone_size cdr3_nt cdr3_aa
- TRBJ1-1 TRBV19 - TGTGCCAGTAGTGACAGGCCGGATGAAGCTTTCTTT CASSDRPDEAFF
- TRBJ1-1 TRBV6-1 - TGTGCCAGCAGTGAAGCAGGGGGGCTTTTTGGGTACACTGAAGCTTTCTTT CASSEAGGLFGYTEAFF
- TRBJ2-3 TRBV24-1 - TGTGCCACCAGTGATTCACGGTCGGTATTCTGGGAGAGAAATACGCAGTATTTT CATSDSRSVFWERNTQYF
- TRBJ2-3 TRBV6-5 few TGTGCCAGCAGCGGGGGGCTCGGGGATACGCAGTATTTT CASSGGLGDTQYF
- TRBJ2-7 TRBV24-1 - TGTGCCACCAGCAGACCTTTTCAAAGGGGAACCTACGAGCAGTACTTC CATSRPFQRGTYEQYF
TRBD2 TRBJ2-7 TRBV5-4 - TGTGCCAGCAGTTGGTCAGCGGGGGGGTTATACGAGCAGTACTTC CASSWSAGGLYEQYF
TRBD1 TRBJ2-7 TRBV9 - TGTGCCAGCAGCGTAGGATCCCACAGGGGAATCTACGAGCAGTACTTC CASSVGSHRGIYEQYF
TRBD1 TRBJ1-1 TRBV6-5 once TGTGCCAGCAGTTTGACAGGGGGTTTGCGGAACACTGAAGCTTTCTTT CASSLTGGLRNTEAFF
- TRBJ1-1 TRBV19 few TGTGCCAGTAGTCACACCCTTGGGGTAGCGGGCACTGAAGCTTTCTTT CASSHTLGVAGTEAFF
- TRBJ2-3 TRBV4-1 - TGCGCCAGCAGGTCTGGCGGTGCCAAATTCCGCACAGATACGCAGTATTTT CASRSGGAKFRTDTQYF
- TRBJ2-2 TRBV18 - TGTGCCAGCTCACCAATGTCCACCGGGGAGCTGTTTTTT CASSPMSTGELFF
TRBD2 TRBJ2-3 TRBV27 - TGTGCCAGCAGCTTGGTTGGCGGGGGATTCCATACGCAGTATTTT CASSLVGGGFHTQYF
- TRBJ2-7 TRBV7-8 - TGTGCCAGCAGCCCAGGGTATTCTGGGTACGAGCAGTACTTC CASSPGYSGYEQYF
- TRBJ2-7 TRBV29-1 - TGCAGCGTTTTCCTGGGTACCTCTGCCTACGAGCAGTACTTC CSVFLGTSAYEQYF
- TRBJ2-7 TRBV5-1 - TGCGCCAGCAGCTTGGGAGCCCACAGGGATGTGGACGAGCAGTACTTC CASSLGAHRDVDEQYF
TRBD1 TRBJ2-1 TRBV7-7 - TGTGCCAGCAGCGTAGGGACAGGGAGCATTGACAATGAGCAGTTCTTC CASSVGTGSIDNEQFF
TRBD1 TRBJ2-4 TRBV6-5 - TGTGCCAGCAGTTACTCAGACAGGGGACAAAACATTCAGTACTTC CASSYSDRGQNIQYF
- TRBJ2-7 TRBV5-1 - TGCGCCAGCAGCTTGTGGGGGACATTTTCCTACGAGCAGTACTTC CASSLWGTFSYEQYF
TRBD1 TRBJ2-5 TRBV27 - TGTGCCAGCAGTCTCGGGGGGGACAGGGGAGGGGAGACCCAGTACTTC CASSLGGDRGGETQYF
TRBD1 TRBJ1-2 TRBV11-2 - TGTGCCAGCAGCTATACAGGGGGCTCCTATGGCTACACCTTC CASSYTGGSYGYTF
TRBD2 TRBJ2-3 TRBV2 - TGTGCCAGCAGTGCCGGGACTAGCGGCACAGATACGCAGTATTTT CASSAGTSGTDTQYF
TRBD1 TRBJ1-6 TRBV7-8 - TGTGCCAGCAGCATGTGGACAGGGGATTTCGGTAATTCACCCCTCCACTTT CASSMWTGDFGNSPLHF
- TRBJ2-7 TRBV11-2 - TGTGCCAGCAGCTCGTTGGGTGGGCGAAGCTCCTACGAGCAGTACTTC CASSSLGGRSSYEQYF
- TRBJ1-4 TRBV27 - TGTGCCAGCAGGGGGAATGAAAAACTGTTTTTT CASRGNEKLFF
TRBD2 TRBJ2-5 TRBV29-1 - TGCAGCGTAGCGGGAGGGCCCGGGGAGACCCAGTACTTC CSVAGGPGETQYF
- TRBJ2-5 TRBV4-2 - TGTGCCAGCAGCCAAGGCCGGGAGACGGGTGAGACCCAGTACTTC CASSQGRETGETQYF
- TRBJ1-6 TRBV27 few TGTGCCAGCAGTTTATCGGCAGTCATGGGTAATTCACCCCTCCACTTT CASSLSAVMGNSPLHF
- TRBJ1-3 TRBV6-2/TRBV6-3 once TGTGCCAGCAGTTACAGTGGGGCTGGAAACACCATATATTTT CASSYSGAGNTIYF
TRBD1 TRBJ2-5 TRBV29-1 - TGCAGCGTTAGACAGGGGGCGGGAGAGACCCAGTACTTC CSVRQGAGETQYF
TRBD1 TRBJ1-1 TRBV7-9 once TGTGCCAGCAGACGACAGGGCTTACAGAACACTGAAGCTTTCTTT CASRRQGLQNTEAFF
- TRBJ2-3 TRBV6-5 - TGTGCCAGCAGTTACTCTGTGGGATCAGATACGCAGTATTTT CASSYSVGSDTQYF
TRBD2 TRBJ2-5 TRBV29-1 - TGCAGCGTTGAGCGGGGGGAAATAGAGACCCAGTACTTC CSVERGEIETQYF
- TRBJ2-5 TRBV5-1 - TGCGCCAGCAGCTTTAGTGGGGATAGGCAAGAGACCCAGTACTTC CASSFSGDRQETQYF
- TRBJ2-2 TRBV6-5 once TGTGCCAGCAAAGGGTACAGGGACACCGGGGAGCTGTTTTTT CASKGYRDTGELFF
- TRBJ1-1 TRBV11-2 - TGTGCCAGCACTGACAGCATTGACAGGATGAACACTGAAGCTTTCTTT CASTDSIDRMNTEAFF
TRBD2 TRBJ2-1 TRBV5-8 - TGTGCCAGCATGGGGGGGGAGACCTACAATGAGCAGTTCTTC CASMGGETYNEQFF
TRBD1 TRBJ1-2 TRBV6-6 - TGTGCCAGCAGTGCAGGGGGCGCGGTCTATGGCTACACCTTC CASSAGGAVYGYTF
TRBD2 TRBJ2-7 TRBV11-2 - TGTGCCAGCAGCTTGAGCGGGGACTACGAGCAGTACTTC CASSLSGDYEQYF
- TRBJ1-5 TRBV2 - TGTGCCAGCGCGGGGCCGGGGATTAGCAATCAGCCCCAGCATTTT CASAGPGISNQPQHF
TRBD1 TRBJ2-1 TRBV25-1 few TGTGCCAGCAGTCCCGGGACAGGGGACAATGAGCAGTTCTTC CASSPGTGDNEQFF
- TRBJ2-1 TRBV5-6 - TGTGCCAGCAGCTACCTCCGGGACACATCGTACAATGAGCAGTTCTTC CASSYLRDTSYNEQFF
- TRBJ2-1 TRBV18 - TGTGCCAGCTCACCTCTGAAGGGGAATGAGCAGTTCTTC CASSPLKGNEQFF
TRBD1 TRBJ2-2 TRBV5-1 few TGCGCCAGCAGCACCCGACAGGGGGTAAACGGGGAGCTGTTTTTT CASSTRQGVNGELFF
- TRBJ1-6 TRBV3-1/TRBV3-2 few TGTGCCAGCAGCCAAGATCGTCGGGGTACCCTCCACTTT CASSQDRRGTLHF
TRBD2 TRBJ2-1 TRBV5-4 - TGTGCCAGCAGCTTGCCGGCTAGCGGGTCTCTGAGCTCCTACAATGAGCAGTTCTTC CASSLPASGSLSSYNEQFF
TRBD1 TRBJ1-2 TRBV24-1 - TGTGCCACCAGTGATCCTGCGGTGACAGGGCACTATGGCTACACCTTC CATSDPAVTGHYGYTF
TRBD1 TRBJ2-5 TRBV12-3/TRBV12-4 - TGTGCCAGCAGCCAAACAGGGGGGGAGACCCAGTACTTC CASSQTGGETQYF
- TRBJ1-1 TRBV3-1/TRBV3-2 once TGTGCCAGCAGCCAAGGGTACCGGGCGGTATCTGAAGCTTTCTTT CASSQGYRAVSEAFF
- TRBJ1-2 TRBV5-4 - TGTGCCAGCAGCTTGGATTCCTATGGCTACACCTTC CASSLDSYGYTF
TRBD1 TRBJ1-2 TRBV10-2 - TGCGCCAGCGGGAACAGGGGCGGCTACACCTTC CASGNRGGYTF
- TRBJ1-2 TRBV5-6 - TGTGCCAGCAGCTTGGATGGACAGAACTATGGCTACACCTTC CASSLDGQNYGYTF
- TRBJ2-1 TRBV6-5 - TGTGCCAGCACCTCGAACCGGGGCAATGAGCAGTTCTTC CASTSNRGNEQFF
- TRBJ1-5 TRBV30 - TGTGCCTGGAGTGTGGGGGCCCGGTTGCGCCAGCCCCAGCATTTT CAWSVGARLRQPQHF
- TRBJ2-7 TRBV25-1 - TGTGCCAGCAGTGCGAGGGACACTACCTACGAGCAGTACTTC CASSARDTTYEQYF
TRBD1 TRBJ2-1 TRBV12-5 - TGTGCTAGTGGCCGCTACAGGGGCAATGAGCAGTTCTTC CASGRYRGNEQFF
TRBD1 TRBJ2-1 TRBV7-9 - TGTGCCAGCAGCTCCCGGGACAGGGGGCGGAATGAGCAGTTCTTC CASSSRDRGRNEQFF
- TRBJ1-1 TRBV19 medium-sized TGTGCCAGTAGTTTCCGACAGGTTAGATCGAACACTGAAGCTTTCTTT CASSFRQVRSNTEAFF
- TRBJ1-1 TRBV19 - TGTGCCAGTAGTATAATAGGTATGAACACTGAAGCTTTCTTT CASSIIGMNTEAFF
- TRBJ1-2 TRBV5-6 - TGTGCCAGCAGCTTATGGGGGCTGGACTATGGCTACACCTTC CASSLWGLDYGYTF
TRBD1 TRBJ1-5 TRBV5-6 - TGTGCCAGCAGCTTGGAGGGGGCCGTTAGACAGCCCCAGCATTTT CASSLEGAVRQPQHF